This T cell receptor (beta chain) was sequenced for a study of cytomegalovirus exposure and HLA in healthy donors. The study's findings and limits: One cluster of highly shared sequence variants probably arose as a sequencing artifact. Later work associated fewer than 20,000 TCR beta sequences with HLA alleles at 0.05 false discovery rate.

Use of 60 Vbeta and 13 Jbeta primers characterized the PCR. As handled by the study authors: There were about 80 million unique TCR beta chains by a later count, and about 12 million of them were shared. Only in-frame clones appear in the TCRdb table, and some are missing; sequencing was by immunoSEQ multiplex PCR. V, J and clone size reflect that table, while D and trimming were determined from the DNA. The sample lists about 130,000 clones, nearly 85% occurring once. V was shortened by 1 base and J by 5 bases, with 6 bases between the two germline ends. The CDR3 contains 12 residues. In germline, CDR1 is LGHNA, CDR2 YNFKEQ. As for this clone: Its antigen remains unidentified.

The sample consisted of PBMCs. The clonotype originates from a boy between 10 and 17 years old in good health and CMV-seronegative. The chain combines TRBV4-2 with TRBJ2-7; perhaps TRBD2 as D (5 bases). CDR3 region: CASSQGRNEQYF. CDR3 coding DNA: TGTGCCAGCAGCCAAGGGAGGAACGAGCAGTACTTC.